This T cell receptor (beta chain) stems from a study of cytomegalovirus exposure and HLA in healthy donors. Study-wide results and caveats: Presence/absence analyses assumed roughly uniform sequencing depth across donors.

Healthy bone marrow donors made up the donors. The PCR ran on 60 Vbeta and 13 Jbeta primers. Sequencing used immunoSEQ multiplex PCR; TCRdb keeps in-frame clones, though not all of them. The table has about 150,000 clones, roughly 70% seen once. Of note for this clone: The target antigen is unknown.

This CDR3 is 14 amino acids long. Germline V lookup: CDR1 SGHRS, CDR2 YFSETQ. V lost 0 bases to trimming and J lost 2 bases, with 9 bases between them. The sequenced sample consisted of PBMCs. This TCR was recovered from a man aged 25-45 years in good health and CMV-seronegative. The J gene is TRBJ2-7, the V gene TRBV5-1; D is perhaps TRBD2 (6 bases). CDR3 sequence (DNA): TGCGCCAGCAGCTTGGGGTGGGGGGCCTACGAGCAGTACTTC. This codes for CASSLGWGAYEQYF.